This TCR beta chain was profiled in a study of blood T cells in healthy people across ages. Germline CDR1 SQVTM, CDR2 ANQGSEA. V lost 4 bases and J lost 5; bases outside the gene matches: 2. The CDR3 has 12 residues. A J-beta primer mix and a sample-barcoded 5' primer were used in a second PCR of roughly 6 to 11 cycles. TCRdb redid the calling of the 5' RACE reads with MiXCR, one entry per CDR3 protein. The table includes about 1.4 million distinct CDR3 sequences, approximately 59% detected once. This clonotype was sampled from a young man in good health. This chain uses TRBV29-1 with TRBJ2-7; 10 nucleotides align to TRBD1. Sequenced input: blood. The CDR3 sequence is CSVGGTGDEQYF. For the CDR3, the DNA is TGCAGCGTTGGCGGGACAGGGGACGAGCAGTACTTC.